This T cell receptor beta chain was sequenced for a study of blood T cell repertoires in COVID-19. Background on the study: PBMCs, B-cell-depleted T cells, or T cells were the source of the cDNA or gDNA that made up the material.

V gave up 6 bases and J gave up 6 bases; unmatched junction bases: 8. CDR3 length: 13 residues. CDR1 is SGHAT and CDR2 is FQNNGV in the germline V gene. Per the authors' pipeline: Estimated nucleated cell counts came from reference gene primer amplification. The data were produced by immunoSEQ multiplex PCR, yet TCRdb's version contains in-frame clones alone and is incomplete. The DNA was the basis for D and trimming; V, J and clone size are from that table. The sample yields about 230,000 clones, roughly 80% seen once. This clone was seen a few times. The sequenced sample consisted of peripheral blood. This clonotype was sampled from a woman of 80 years or more with acute or convalescent COVID-19. This rearrangement joins TRBV11-2 to TRBJ2-7, with 7 bases matching TRBD1. CDR3 bases: TGTGCCAGCAGTATCATCAGGGACAGCGAGCAGTACTTC. It is translated as CASSIIRDSEQYF.